What follows are 3 T cell receptor beta chains derived from one specimen sequenced in a study of T cell responses to AZD1222 COVID-19 vaccine. Assay used: immunoSEQ multiplex PCR; TCRdb lists only in-frame clones, some missing. The sample holds 140,000 to 150,000 clones, 93% seen once. Material: peripheral blood, obtained on day 0 of AZD1222 vaccination. Receptors were obtained from an adult in good health.

V gene TRBV7-2 combines with J gene TRBJ2-1; 10 positions match TRBD2. V was pared by 5 bases and J by 5 bases, with 3 bases of the junction left unmatched. CDR1 is SGHTA, CDR2 FQGNSA, per germline. The CDR3 is made up of 14 amino acids. CDR3 in DNA: TGTGCCAGCAGCCGGACTAGCGGAGACAATGAGCAGTTCTTC. Amino acid sequence: CASSRTSGDNEQFF.

The chain combines TRBV15 with TRBJ1-2, with D possibly being TRBD1 (5 bases). V lost 0 bases and J 4 bases, leaving 15 bases between the germline ends. Germline V lookup: CDR1 LNHNV, CDR2 YYDKDF (reference sequence). The CDR3 is 16 amino acids. CDR3 loop: CATSRDFPGLSYGYTF. In nucleotides, the CDR3 is TGTGCCACCAGCAGAGACTTCCCGGGACTCAGCTATGGCTACACCTTC.

This clone was found once. V usage is TRBV5-6 and J usage is TRBJ2-2, with D uncertain. CDR3 length: 12 amino acids. Trimming took off 4 bases at V and 3 bases at J, with 4 bases between the two ends. Germline V lookup: CDR1 SGHDT, CDR2 YYEEEE. CDR3 residues: CASSQYTGELFF. The DNA for the CDR3 is TGTGCCAGCAGCCAGTACACCGGGGAGCTGTTTTTT.